One and the same sample provided the 25 T cell receptor beta chains below, sequenced in a study of blood T cell repertoires in COVID-19 (dated by TCRdb to about 2020). Receptor libraries were prepared by the immunoSEQ multiplex PCR assay. Held by TCRdb, this immuneACCESS table contains in-frame sequences only and omits some clones. Under half of the omission traces to an unresolved V gene where checked; the cause of the rest is unknown. The sample records about 230,000 clones, over 80% of which are singletons. Jointly, the top ten make up 2% to 3% of the sample. The specimen was peripheral blood. The receptors originated from a man aged 25 to 40 with COVID-19, enrolled during active disease.

There are a few counts of this clone. This chain links TRBV27 with TRBJ2-7, with D tentatively TRBD2 (6 bases). The V end was cut by 6 bases, the J end by 2 bases, with 20 bases between. Germline V CDR1 and CDR2: MNHEY, SMNVEV (reference sequence). The CDR3 is 16 residues long. Here the CDR3 reads CASRRSPSASAYEQYF. The CDR3 coding sequence is TGTGCCAGCAGAAGAAGTCCTAGCGCAAGCGCCTACGAGCAGTACTTC.

The chain links TRBV7-3 to TRBJ2-7; D call uncertain. The CDR3 length is 15 residues. V dropped 1 base and J dropped 2 bases, with 12 bases sitting between them. CDR1 and CDR2 from the germline V gene are SGHTA and FQGTGA. CDR3 loop: CASSLMNTKTYEQYF. CDR3 nucleotide sequence: TGTGCCAGCAGCTTAATGAACACTAAGACCTACGAGCAGTACTTC.

This clone appeared a few times. The chain recombines TRBV6-4 with TRBJ1-1; TRBD1 aligns across 8 bases. Germline assignment: CDR1 MRHNA and CDR2 SNTAGT. CDR3 length: 14 residues. Germline trimming cut 2 bases from V and 4 bases from J; bases unmatched to any gene: 3. This CDR3 reads CASSDGTGGTEAFF. CDR3 nucleotide sequence: TGTGCCAGCAGTGACGGAACAGGGGGCACTGAAGCTTTCTTT.

The gene calls are TRBV19 and TRBJ2-2, with 7 nucleotides matching TRBD2. From germline, CDR1 is LNHDA and CDR2 SQIVND (reference sequence). The J segment lost 5 bases and the V segment lost 5 bases, leaving 11 bases of the junction unmatched. The CDR3 spans 16 residues. The CDR3: CASSPPAGVRTGELFF. DNA for the CDR3: TGTGCCAGTAGTCCCCCCGCGGGAGTACGGACCGGGGAGCTGTTTTTT.

This chain links TRBV14 with TRBJ1-1; D is uncertain. The CDR3 has 14 residues. V was pared by 3 bases and J by 1 base, with 9 bases between. The germline V gene has CDR1 SGHDN and CDR2 FVKESK. CDR3 region: CASSHYTGNTEAFF. The CDR3 region has the DNA TGTGCCAGCAGCCATTATACGGGGAACACTGAAGCTTTCTTT.

This clone was picked up a small number of times. This chain uses TRBV7-2 with TRBJ1-2, with 8 bases fitting TRBD1. The CDR3 has 13 amino acids. With 5 bases clipped from V and 8 bases from J, the junction kept 7 bases outside the gene matches. CDR1 and CDR2 from the germline V gene are SGHTA and FQGNSA. The CDR3 sequence is CASSSTGGRGYTF. CDR3 bases: TGTGCCAGCAGCAGTACAGGGGGAAGAGGCTACACCTTC.

Written as DNA, the CDR3 is TGTGCCAGCAGTTTACTAGCGGGAGAGGGTCTAACCAATGAGCAGTTCTTC. This codes for CASSLLAGEGLTNEQFF. The chain is built from TRBV28 and TRBJ2-1; TRBD2 agrees at 10 bases. The CDR3 spans 17 residues. Trimming cost V 2 bases and J 6 bases; bases outside gene matches: 10. Germline CDR1 is MDHEN and CDR2 is SYDVKM.

This clone is a singleton in its sample. The chain joins TRBV2 to TRBJ2-1; 7 positions agree with TRBD1. Germline assignment: CDR1 SNHLY and CDR2 FYNNEI. V lost 9 bases, J lost 7 bases, and 12 bases stayed unmatched. This CDR3 spans 14 amino acids. Here the CDR3 DNA reads TGTGCCAGAACCCCGGGACAGCTAGTGAATGAGCAGTTCTTC. Protein product: CARTPGQLVNEQFF.

The chain has TRBV28 and TRBJ1-2, with D perhaps matching TRBD1 (5 bases). Germline V gene sequence: CDR1 MDHEN, CDR2 SYDVKM. The V gene lost 6 bases and the J gene lost 2 bases, with 10 bases spanning the gap. The CDR3 length is 13 residues. CDR3 nucleotides: TGTGCCAGCAGCCCCGACAGAAACTATGGCTACACCTTC. Translating gives CASSPDRNYGYTF.

The chain couples TRBV6-5 to TRBJ1-2, with a tentative D call TRBD1 (6 bases). There are 13 residues in the CDR3. Germline V gives CDR1 MNHEY, CDR2 SVGAGI. The germline V and J ends were trimmed by 7 bases and 2 bases, with 11 bases remaining between them. CDR3 residues: CASTTGQNYGYTF. In DNA, the CDR3 is TGTGCCAGCACCACGGGACAAAACTATGGCTACACCTTC.

This chain connects TRBV5-1 to TRBJ2-7; 11 nucleotides match TRBD1. The V segment lost 2 bases and the J segment 1 base; nucleotides outside the gene matches: 8. This CDR3 spans 17 amino acids. Germline CDR1 and CDR2: SGHRS and YFSETQ. The CDR3: CASSFPRGQGVSYEQYF. The CDR3 DNA reads as TGCGCCAGCAGCTTCCCTCGGGGACAGGGGGTTTCCTACGAGCAGTACTTC.

This chain links TRBV7-2 with TRBJ1-1; possible D gene TRBD1, 6 bases. Trimming left V 0 bases short and J 4 bases short, with 15 bases between. The length of the CDR3 is 16 residues. Per the germline V gene, CDR1 is SGHTA and CDR2 is FQGNSA. CDR3 region: CASSLAGGGRGTEAFF. In DNA form, the CDR3 reads TGTGCCAGCAGCTTAGCGGGAGGGGGAAGGGGCACTGAAGCTTTCTTT.

The chain has TRBV7-3 and TRBJ2-3, with 8 bases aligning to TRBD2. This CDR3 contains 15 residues. Unmatched junction bases numbered 6, after V lost 2 bases and J lost 5 bases. Germline values: CDR1 SGHTA, CDR2 FQGTGA. CDR3 nucleotide sequence: TGTGCCAGCAGCTTATCTGCGGGGGGAGGAGATACGCAGTATTTT. Amino acid sequence: CASSLSAGGGDTQYF. The full variable domain, in which reference TRBV7-3 and TRBJ2-3 provide the parts outside the CDR3, is GAGVSQTPSNKVTEKGKYVELRCDPISGHTALYWYRQSLGQGPEFLIYFQGTGAADDSGLPNDRFFAVRPEGSVSTLKIQRTERGDSAVYLCASSLSAGGGDTQYFGPGTRLTVL.

This clone has a single count. This chain connects TRBV11-2 to TRBJ2-3; tentatively, D is TRBD2 (5 bases). CDR1 and CDR2 from the germline V gene are SGHAT and FQNNGV. This CDR3 has 15 amino acids. The ends were cut back, 2 bases at V and 2 bases at J, with 11 bases in the middle. The chain's CDR3 is CASSLYPGSTDTQYF. Written as DNA, the CDR3 is TGTGCCAGCAGCTTATACCCGGGATCCACAGATACGCAGTATTTT.

V gene TRBV9 combines with J gene TRBJ2-1; 10 bases match TRBD2. Germline values: CDR1 SGDLS, CDR2 YYNGEE. This CDR3 has 16 amino acids. V shed 3 bases and J 2 bases; nucleotides not matched to a gene: 5. The CDR3 here is CASSATAGGAYNEQFF. The CDR3 DNA reads TGTGCCAGCAGCGCCACAGCGGGAGGGGCCTACAATGAGCAGTTCTTC.

The V and J genes are TRBV5-1 and TRBJ2-1; 7 bases match TRBD2. V lost 0 bases and J lost 3; bases outside the gene matches: 6. The germline gives CDR1 SGHRS, CDR2 YFSETQ. The CDR3 is 16 amino acids. CDR3 in amino acids: CASSLEVGTNYNEQFF. In nucleotides, the CDR3 is TGCGCCAGCAGCTTGGAGGTCGGGACTAACTACAATGAGCAGTTCTTC.

The chain employs TRBV5-6 and TRBJ1-1, with unresolved D. The CDR3 sequence is 11 residues long. V lost 1 base, J lost 7 bases, and 5 bases lay in between. Germline V gene data show CDR1 as SGHDT and CDR2 as YYEEEE. CDR3 sequence (DNA): TGTGCCAGCAGCTTGCAGGATGAAGCTTTCTTT. This sequence encodes CASSLQDEAFF.

The V call is TRBV5-1, the J call TRBJ1-2; D is perhaps TRBD1 (6 bases). Trimming removed 5 bases at V and 3 bases at J, with 14 bases between. The CDR3 is made up of 14 amino acids. Looked up from germline, CDR1 is SGHRS and CDR2 is YFSETQ. CDR3 protein: CASSRTAGDYGYTF. The CDR3 nucleotides are TGCGCCAGCAGTCGGACAGCGGGGGACTATGGCTACACCTTC.

The chain recombines TRBV19 with TRBJ2-7, with D tentatively TRBD1 (5 bases). Germline assignment: CDR1 LNHDA and CDR2 SQIVND (reference sequence). This CDR3 contains 16 residues. V lost 1 base to trimming and J lost 0 bases, with 13 bases between them. The CDR3 sequence: CASSIAGRQSSYEQYF. In DNA, the CDR3 is TGTGCCAGTAGTATAGCGGGTCGACAGAGCTCCTACGAGCAGTACTTC.

The chain uses TRBV5-1 and TRBJ1-3; 7 positions agree with TRBD1. J gave up 4 bases and V 0 bases, and 7 bases lay outside the gene matches. CDR1 SGHRS and CDR2 YFSETQ come from the germline V gene. The CDR3 has 16 residues. CDR3 in DNA: TGCGCCAGCAGCTTGGGAGACAGGGCAGGAGGAAACACCATATATTTT. Residues: CASSLGDRAGGNTIYF.

The CDR3 protein is CASSARWARDTLNYGYTF. CDR3 in DNA: TGTGCCAGCAGCGCGCGTTGGGCCAGGGACACGCTAAACTATGGCTACACCTTC. The chain recombines TRBV7-9 with TRBJ1-2, with D tentatively TRBD1 (6 bases). CDR1 and CDR2 from the germline V gene are SEHNR and FQNEAQ (reference sequence). Trimming took off 5 bases at V and 2 bases at J, with 24 bases between the two ends. The CDR3 has 18 residues.

The rearrangement joins TRBV7-9 to TRBJ1-1, with 9 bases aligning to TRBD1. This CDR3 comprises 15 residues. Germline V gene data show CDR1 as SEHNR and CDR2 as FQNEAQ (reference sequence). After removal of 4 bases from V and 6 bases from J, the junction contained 9 bases not matched to a gene. CDR3 sequence (DNA): TGTGCCAGCAGCTCCCTGGGAGACAGGGGGTCTGAAGCTTTCTTT. Translated, it gives CASSSLGDRGSEAFF. The entire variable domain, with the rest obtained from reference TRBV7-9 and TRBJ1-1, is as follows: DTGVSQNPRHKITKRGQNVTFRCDPISEHNRLYWYRQTLGQGPEFLTYFQNEAQLEKSRLLSDRFSAERPKGSFSTLEIQRTEQGDSAMYLCASSSLGDRGSEAFFGQGTRLTVV.

This chain connects TRBV7-2 to TRBJ1-6, with D perhaps TRBD1 (5 bases). Trimming took 5 bases from V and 8 from J, leaving 10 bases between them. Germline-derived CDR1 and CDR2 are SGHTA and FQGNSA. The CDR3 contains 13 residues. CDR3 sequence reads: CASSAGGDSPLHF. As DNA, the CDR3 is TGTGCCAGCAGCGCCGGAGGGGATTCACCCCTCCACTTT.

This clone occurred once. The J gene is TRBJ1-4, the V gene TRBV25-1; D may be TRBD1 (6 bases). The V end was cut by 2 bases, the J end by 8 bases, with 12 bases between. From germline, CDR1 is MGHDK and CDR2 SYGVNS. This CDR3 comprises 14 residues. The CDR3 coding sequence is TGTGCCAGCAGTGAAGGGCAGGGGCGCGAAAAACTGTTTTTT. This translates into CASSEGQGREKLFF.

The V and J genes are TRBV28 and TRBJ2-2; 8 bases line up with TRBD1. This CDR3 has 15 amino acids. CDR1 MDHEN and CDR2 SYDVKM come from the germline V gene. V trimming: 7 bases; J trimming: 6 bases; junction bases outside the gene matches: 10. The CDR3 loop is CASNHRQGIPGELFF. The CDR3 DNA reads TGTGCCAGCAACCATAGACAGGGGATTCCCGGGGAGCTGTTTTTT.